A selection of T cell receptor beta chains follows, all from one sample in a study of T cells in Graves' hyperthyroidism and ophthalmopathy. TCRdb independently ran MiXCR on the multiplex PCR reads; one entry per CDR3 protein. The sample contains 650,000 to 850,000 distinct CDR3 sequences, around 19% of which appear only once. Material for sequencing was blood. The source of these receptors is a woman aged 50 to 60 with Graves' hyperthyroidism that later progressed to Graves' ophthalmopathy. CDR3s include the opening cysteine and the closing phenylalanine or tryptophan. A D gene is named only where the DNA matches it firmly. Size values are once, few and many counts, or a class for expanded clones, and some rows have none.

>.|TRBV2|TRBJ1-2|few
TGTGCCAGCAGGGAACCTACAGGGATACATGGCTACACCTTC
CASREPTGIHGYTF
>.|TRBV3-1|TRBJ1-5|many
TGTGCCAGCAGCCAAGATCTTGATACAGGGATACGGCCCCAGCATTTT
CASSQDLDTGIRPQHF
>.|TRBV29-1|TRBJ2-5|.
TGCAGCGCCGAGGGTGTTTTGGGGGGCGTGGAGACCCAGTACTTC
CSAEGVLGGVETQYF
>TRBD1|TRBV30|TRBJ1-5|few
TGTGCCTGGAGTCCCGGGACAGATCAGCCCCAGCATTTT
CAWSPGTDQPQHF
>.|TRBV5-6|TRBJ2-7|few
TGTGCCAGCAGCCTGACCGAGTACGAGCAGTACTTC
CASSLTEYEQYF
>.|TRBV5-6|TRBJ1-2|few
TGTGCCAGCAGCCGTGGTCGGAGGGGGAGTAACTATGGCTACACCTTC
CASSRGRRGSNYGYTF
>TRBD1|TRBV11-2|TRBJ2-5|many
TGTGCCAGCAGCTTATCGGACAGGGATTTGGAGACCCAGTACTTC
CASSLSDRDLETQYF
>TRBD2|TRBV7-2|TRBJ2-1|many
TGTGCCAGCAGCTTAGTTTTCGGGGGGACGCCTGTGGGGACTGAGCAGTTCTTC
CASSLVFGGTPVGTEQFF
>TRBD1|TRBV2|TRBJ1-1|many
TGTGCCAGCAGGCAGGACAGGGACACTGAAGCTTTCTTT
CASRQDRDTEAFF
>TRBD1|TRBV11-2|TRBJ1-2|many
TGTGCCAGCAGCCCATCCGGACAGCCAGGGGGTGGCTACACCTTC
CASSPSGQPGGGYTF
>.|TRBV18|TRBJ2-5|many
TGTGCCAGCTCACCACTCTCCCAAGAGACCCAGTACTTC
CASSPLSQETQYF
>.|TRBV29-1|TRBJ1-3|.
TGCAGCGTTGAAAAGGGCGGGGCTGGAAACACCATATATTTT
CSVEKGGAGNTIYF
>TRBD1|TRBV7-7|TRBJ1-6|few
TGTGCTAGCAGCACCCGGACAGGGAGCCCCGGCAATAATTCACCCCTCCACTTT
CASSTRTGSPGNNSPLHF
>.|TRBV11-3|TRBJ2-3|many
TGTGCCAGCAGCCACGACACCTACACAGATACGCAGTATTTT
CASSHDTYTDTQYF
>.|TRBV7-6|TRBJ2-4|.
TGTGCCAGCAGCCCCCACGGTGCCAAAAACATTCAGTACTTC
CASSPHGAKNIQYF
>TRBD1|TRBV20-1|TRBJ1-1|once
TGCAGTGCTAGAGAGGGACAGGGGTCGCGCACTGAAGCTTTCTTT
CSAREGQGSRTEAFF
>.|TRBV19|TRBJ2-1|.
TGTGCCAGTAGTTTAGACACCGCCGGATACTACAATGAGCAGTTCTTC
CASSLDTAGYYNEQFF
>TRBD1|TRBV20-1|TRBJ1-2|many
TGCAGTGCTAGAGATTCGAACAGGGGTCTCTATGGCTACACCTTC
CSARDSNRGLYGYTF
>TRBD1|TRBV3-1|TRBJ2-7|many
TGTGCCAACAGCCCCACCGGGACAGGGACCTACGAGCAGTACTTC
CANSPTGTGTYEQYF
>.|TRBV5-1|TRBJ1-2|few
TGCGCCAGCAGCTTCAATTTAGGTGGCTACACCTTC
CASSFNLGGYTF
>TRBD1|TRBV3-1|TRBJ1-3|.
TGTGCCAGCAGCCACTCCGGGACAGGAAGCTCTGGAAACACCATATATTTT
CASSHSGTGSSGNTIYF
>TRBD1|TRBV10-3|TRBJ2-7|many
TGTGCCATCAGTGACGGCCAGGGGGCGTACGAGCAGTACTTC
CAISDGQGAYEQYF
>.|TRBV5-1|TRBJ2-1|many
TGCGCCAGCAGCTTGGCCCCCCGGGACACTTCCTACAATGAGCAGTTCTTC
CASSLAPRDTSYNEQFF
>TRBD1|TRBV7-2|TRBJ1-1|once
TGTGCCAGCAGCTTCGCAGGGGGCGCCTCAGGAGCTTTCTTT
CASSFAGGASGAFF
>TRBD1|TRBV2|TRBJ2-7|many
TGTGCCAGCAGTACGCTCGGACAGGGCAACTACGAGCAGTACTTC
CASSTLGQGNYEQYF
>.|TRBV5-1|TRBJ1-6|.
TGCGCCAGCAGCGTAGGGGCGGCTTATAATTCACCCCTCCACTTT
CASSVGAAYNSPLHF
>TRBD1|TRBV27|TRBJ1-2|many
TGTGCCAGTGCGGACAGGGACGACTATGGCTACACCTTC
CASADRDDYGYTF
>TRBD1|TRBV20-1|TRBJ1-5|few
TGCAGTGCGTCTCCGGGACAGGGAACTCAGCCCCAGCATTTT
CSASPGQGTQPQHF
>.|TRBV3-1|TRBJ2-3|many
TGTGCCAGCAGCCAAGATCTAGTCCAACCACAGTATTTT
CASSQDLVQPQYF
>.|TRBV19|TRBJ2-3|.
TGTGCCACCGAAACAGGGAGCACAGATACGCAGTATTTT
CATETGSTDTQYF
>TRBD2|TRBV27|TRBJ2-4|many
TGTGCCAGCAGTTTAAACCTAGCGGGGGGAGCCAAAAACATTCAGTACTTC
CASSLNLAGGAKNIQYF
>.|TRBV6-2/TRBV6-3|TRBJ1-6|.
TGTGCCAGCAGTTACTCGAGACAAGGGGATTCACCCCTCCACTTT
CASSYSRQGDSPLHF
>.|TRBV10-1|TRBJ2-5|few
TGCGCCAGCAGTGAGTCTCGGGTACCGCAAGAGACCCAGTACTTC
CASSESRVPQETQYF
>.|TRBV7-9|TRBJ1-2|many
TGTGCCAGCAGCTTCCCCTCGGGGGTCTATGGCTACACCTTC
CASSFPSGVYGYTF
>TRBD1|TRBV9|TRBJ2-7|.
TGTGCCAGCAGCGTAACCGGGACAGGTGTACGCTACGAGCAGTACTTC
CASSVTGTGVRYEQYF
>TRBD1|TRBV7-9|TRBJ1-5|.
TGTGCCAGCAGCGATAGTGGGACAGGGGGTTATCAGCCCCAGCATTTT
CASSDSGTGGYQPQHF
>.|TRBV29-1|TRBJ1-4|.
TGCAGCGTTGGGGGGGACCCTAATGAAAAACTGTTTTTT
CSVGGDPNEKLFF
>.|TRBV12-3/TRBV12-4|TRBJ1-4|.
TGTGCCAGCAGCCGTAAAGCCGGGACACTTAATGAAAAACTGTTTTTT
CASSRKAGTLNEKLFF
>.|TRBV14|TRBJ2-7|few
TGTGCCAGCAGCCTGTCATGGGGCGGGTACGAGCAGTACTTC
CASSLSWGGYEQYF
>.|TRBV11-3|TRBJ2-2|many
TGTGCCAGCAGCTTATTGACGGGGGCAGCCGGGGAGCTGTTTTTT
CASSLLTGAAGELFF
>.|TRBV6-1|TRBJ2-7|few
TGTGCCAGCAGTGTTGGCAGGAGTAGCTCCTACGAGCAGTACTTC
CASSVGRSSSYEQYF
>TRBD1|TRBV7-8|TRBJ1-1|.
TGTGCCAGCAGCATCCGGGACAGGGGGGACACTGAAGCTTTCTTT
CASSIRDRGDTEAFF
>TRBD1|TRBV6-6|TRBJ1-4|.
TGTGCCAGCAGTTACTCGGCGGACAGGGAAAAACTGTTTTTT
CASSYSADREKLFF
>.|TRBV9|TRBJ2-7|few
TGTGCCAGCAGCTCATTCCCCGGGAGCTCCTACGAGCAGTACTTC
CASSSFPGSSYEQYF
>.|TRBV27|TRBJ2-5|.
TGTGCCAGCAGAGACTGGACTTTGGAGACCCAGTACTTC
CASRDWTLETQYF
>.|TRBV7-6|TRBJ1-5|.
TGTGCTAGCAGCTTGGCCAGCGGTCCCTTCGATTTT
CASSLASGPFDF
>.|TRBV9|TRBJ1-1|.
TGTGCCAGCAGCGTGGCACGGACGAACACTGAAGCTTTCTTT
CASSVARTNTEAFF
>.|TRBV12-3/TRBV12-4|TRBJ1-1|many
TGTGCCAGCAGTTTCTACCGATTGAACACTGAAGCTTTCTTT
CASSFYRLNTEAFF
>.|TRBV12-3/TRBV12-4|TRBJ2-7|many
TGTGCCAGCAGTTTAGTGGCTGGGGAGCAGTACTTC
CASSLVAGEQYF
>TRBD1|TRBV6-1|TRBJ2-3|many
TGTGCCAGCAGATCCGACAGGGCCGCAGATACGCAGTATTTT
CASRSDRAADTQYF
>.|TRBV6-1|TRBJ2-5|few
TGTGCCAGCAGTGAAGGACGGGTCCAAGAGACCCAGTACTTC
CASSEGRVQETQYF
>.|TRBV7-2|TRBJ1-6|.
TGTGCCAGCAAACACGACTGGACAGATGGACCCCTCCACTTT
CASKHDWTDGPLHF